What follows are 28 T cell receptor beta chains derived from one specimen sequenced in a study of T cells in Graves' hyperthyroidism and ophthalmopathy. The source material, RNA transcripts, was used to amplify TCR beta CDR3 regions. The HTBI set primed first-round TCR CDR3 RT-PCR. Each CDR3 protein gets one entry after TCRdb re-called the multiplex PCR reads with MiXCR. The sample lists 620,000 or so distinct CDR3 sequences; roughly 14% were seen once. The sample was blood. These receptors came from a woman aged 45-60 years with Graves' ophthalmopathy.

This clonotype was found many times. The V call is TRBV5-1, the J call TRBJ2-1; 10 bases are a match to TRBD2. The CDR3 loop spans 16 amino acids. V was pared by 0 bases and J by 7 bases, with 7 bases of the junction left unmatched. Germline V gene sequence: CDR1 SGHRS, CDR2 YFSETQ. The CDR3: CASSLGGLAVRNEQFF. The CDR3 DNA is TGCGCCAGCAGCTTGGGCGGACTAGCGGTAAGGAATGAGCAGTTCTTC. Looking up the rest from reference TRBV5-1 and TRBJ2-1 gives the full variable domain: KAGVTQTPRYLIKTRGQQVTLSCSPISGHRSVSWYQQTPGQGLQFLFEYFSETQRNKGNFPGRFSGRQFSNSRSEMNVSTLELGDSALYLCASSLGGLAVRNEQFFGPGTRLTVL.

The chain has TRBV7-2 and TRBJ2-1; 7 positions agree with TRBD1. The germline CDR1 and CDR2 sequences are SGHTA and FQGNSA. J gave up 4 bases and V 3 bases, and 6 bases lay outside the gene matches. CDR3 length equals 15 residues. CDR3 coding DNA: TGTGCCAGCAGCTTGAAGGGGGCGACTTACAATGAGCAGTTCTTC. Protein: CASSLKGATYNEQFF.

Details on this clonotype: Possible read error: a much larger clone is one base away. The chain uses TRBV5-1 and TRBJ2-1; 10 bases map to TRBD1. The CDR3 is 16 residues long. Per germline, CDR1 SGHRS and CDR2 YFSETQ. CDR3 protein: CASSPGTGAAYNEQLF. The CDR3 region has the DNA TGCGCCAGCAGCCCGGGGACAGGGGCTGCTTACAATGAGCAGTTATTC. The whole variable domain, filled in from reference TRBV5-1 and TRBJ2-1, reads KAGVTQTPRYLIKTRGQQVTLSCSPISGHRSVSWYQQTPGQGLQFLFEYFSETQRNKGNFPGRFSGRQFSNSRSEMNVSTLELGDSALYLCASSPGTGAAYNEQLFGPGTRLTVL.

This chain links TRBV20-1 with TRBJ2-3; 8 bases line up with TRBD1. Germline CDR1 and CDR2: DFQATT and SNEGSKA (reference sequence). With V trimmed by 0 bases and J by 5 bases, 13 bases remained unmatched. The CDR3 totals 17 residues. The CDR3 DNA reads TGCAGTGCTAGAGACCCTTTTGGACAGGGAATAGGAGATACGCAGTATTTT. Its protein is CSARDPFGQGIGDTQYF.

This clonotype has a handful of counts. The rearrangement uses TRBV5-1 and TRBJ2-7; TRBD1 or TRBD2 may be the D gene (5 bases each). The CDR3 covers 15 residues. Germline V CDR1 and CDR2: SGHRS, YFSETQ. V was pared by 10 bases and J by 5 bases, with 25 bases between. CDR3 DNA: TGCGCCTCACATCCCCAGGGACGTGCGAGAAACGAGCAGTACTTC. Encoded protein: CASHPQGRARNEQYF.

This clonotype came up many times. The chain carries TRBV29-1 and TRBJ1-1; D gene uncertain. This CDR3 is 13 amino acids long. V was trimmed by 6 bases and J by 7 bases, leaving 18 bases between them. Germline lookup yields CDR1 SQVTM and CDR2 ANQGSEA. CDR3 protein: CSVGKLMGLEAFF. CDR3 nucleotides: TGCAGCGTCGGTAAATTGATGGGCCTTGAAGCTTTCTTT.

This chain joins TRBV12-3 or TRBV12-4 and TRBJ2-4; either TRBD1 or TRBD2 may fit D (5 bases each). This CDR3 contains 12 residues. Trimming cost V 7 bases and J 9 bases, with 13 bases left between them. CDR3 sequence reads: CASKGSDSIQYF. As DNA, the CDR3 is TGTGCCAGCAAGGGGAGCGACAGCATTCAGTACTTC.

CDR3 DNA sequence: TGTGCCAGCAGCTTAGACGGCGGGAGGGCCACAGATACGCAGTATTTT. Protein product: CASSLDGGRATDTQYF. This rearrangement joins TRBV11-2 to TRBJ2-3; TRBD2 matches 9 bases. CDR3 size: 16 residues. CDR1 and CDR2 (germline): SGHAT, FQNNGV. Trimming removed 0 bases from V and 2 bases from J; junction bases left unmatched: 3.

This clonotype was detected many times. The J gene is TRBJ1-1, the V gene TRBV7-2; D unclear. Trimming pared 1 base from V and 5 bases from J, leaving 14 bases between. Germline V gives CDR1 SGHTA, CDR2 FQGNSA. The CDR3 covers 15 residues. The CDR3 nucleotides read TGTGCCAGCAGCTTAGGTCCAGGCCTGGCGACTGAAGCTTTCTTT. It codes for CASSLGPGLATEAFF. The entire variable domain, with the rest obtained from reference TRBV7-2 and TRBJ1-1, is as follows: GAGVSQSPSNKVTEKGKDVELRCDPISGHTALYWYRQSLGQGLEFLIYFQGNSAPDKSGLPSDRFSAERTGGSVSTLTIQRTQQEDSAVYLCASSLGPGLATEAFFGQGTRLTVV.

This rearrangement joins TRBV15 to TRBJ1-4; TRBD1 aligns across 7 bases. Germline values: CDR1 LNHNV, CDR2 YYDKDF (reference sequence). With V trimmed by 0 bases and J by 7 bases, 5 bases remained unmatched. The CDR3 is made up of 15 amino acids. Here the CDR3 reads CATSRDGTVVEKLFF. DNA for the CDR3: TGTGCCACCAGCAGAGACGGGACAGTAGTTGAAAAACTGTTTTTT.

This chain uses TRBV19 with TRBJ2-2, with 16 positions matching TRBD2. J was trimmed by 7 bases and V by 4 bases; bases with no gene match: 6. The germline gives CDR1 LNHDA, CDR2 SQIVND (reference sequence). The CDR3 runs to 17 residues. CDR3 nucleotide sequence: TGTGCCAGTAGTACGGGACTAGCGGGAGGGCGTAACGGGGAGCTGTTTTTT. Translated: CASSTGLAGGRNGELFF.

There are many counts of this clonotype. The chain recombines TRBV9 with TRBJ2-7, with D possibly matching TRBD2 (7 bases). V was trimmed by 0 bases and J by 4 bases, leaving 20 bases between them. There are 17 residues in the CDR3. Germline-derived CDR1 and CDR2 are SGDLS and YYNGEE. DNA of the CDR3: TGTGCCAGCAGCGTAGCTAACGCGGCGGGGGCAGTTTACGAGCAGTACTTC. Its protein product is CASSVANAAGAVYEQYF.

This clonotype was counted many times. The chain uses TRBV6-1 and TRBJ2-1, with D possibly being TRBD2 (5 bases). V lost 6 bases and J 0 bases, leaving 18 bases between the germline ends. This CDR3 is built from 17 residues. CDR1 and CDR2 from the germline V gene are MNHNS and SASEGT. The CDR3 DNA reads TGTGCCAGCAGACCGCGGGTTCTCTTAAGCTCCTACAATGAGCAGTTCTTC. Translating it yields CASRPRVLLSSYNEQFF.

This clonotype appeared a few times. The gene calls are TRBV15 and TRBJ2-1; possibly TRBD1 or TRBD2 for D (5 bases each). The V gene's germline CDR1 is LNHNV and CDR2 YYDKDF (reference sequence). The CDR3 has 14 residues. V lost 6 bases, J lost 6 bases, and 15 bases lay in between. CDR3 in amino acids: CATRGRGVINEQFF. Written as DNA, the CDR3 is TGTGCCACCAGGGGACGTGGGGTGATCAATGAGCAGTTCTTC.

There are many counts of this clonotype. The chain links TRBV28 to TRBJ2-5, with a possible D match to TRBD1 (5 bases). Trimming took off 5 bases at V and 4 bases at J, with 17 bases between the two ends. This CDR3 comprises 15 residues. The germline CDR1 and CDR2 sequences are MDHEN and SYDVKM. This CDR3 is CASSTPGTGRETQYF. CDR3 nucleotides: TGTGCCAGCAGTACCCCCGGAACAGGCCGAGAGACCCAGTACTTC.

This clonotype occurred many times. A junction boundary mismatches the germline segment, possibly from a read error. V gene TRBV5-1 combines with J gene TRBJ2-7; 13 nucleotides line up with TRBD2. The CDR3 covers 15 residues. Germline lookup yields CDR1 SGHRS and CDR2 YFSETQ. Written as DNA, the CDR3 is TGTGCCAGCAGCTTAGGGACTAGCGGGACCTACGAGCAGTACTTC. It codes for CASSLGTSGTYEQYF.

In its sample, this clonotype was seen many times. The V gene is TRBV4-1, the J gene TRBJ2-3; 9 nucleotides align to TRBD2. Germline V gives CDR1 MGHRA, CDR2 YSYEKL. The CDR3 consists of 14 residues. V shed 8 bases and J 1 base; nucleotides not matched to a gene: 4. The CDR3 bases are TGCGCCAGCGTAGCGGGAGAGGGCACAGATACGCAGTATTTT. Amino acids: CASVAGEGTDTQYF.

This clonotype was seen many times. The rearrangement joins TRBV27 to TRBJ2-4; no definite D call. There are 14 residues in the CDR3. The germline gives CDR1 MNHEY, CDR2 SMNVEV (reference sequence). Trimming shortened V by 5 bases and J by 0 bases, and 8 bases separated the two germline ends. CDR3 bases: TGTGCCAGCAGTACCTATTCAGCCAAAAACATTCAGTACTTC. Its translation: CASSTYSAKNIQYF.

This clonotype was seen more than once but under ten times. This chain links TRBV11-3 with TRBJ2-3; 11 bases are a match to TRBD2. This CDR3 is built from 16 residues. Germline loops: CDR1 SGHNT, CDR2 YENEEA. Trimming cost V 5 bases and J 2 bases; bases outside gene matches: 6. The CDR3 DNA sequence: TGTGCCAGCAGCCTGGGACTAGCGGCTCACACAGATACGCAGTATTTT. Protein sequence: CASSLGLAAHTDTQYF. Drawing the rest from reference TRBV11-3 and TRBJ2-3, the complete variable domain is EAGVVQSPRYKIIEKKQPVAFWCNPISGHNTLYWYLQNLGQGPELLIRYENEEAVDDSQLPKDRFSAERLKGVDSTLKIQPAELGDSAVYLCASSLGLAAHTDTQYFGPGTRLTVL.

This clonotype showed up many times. The genes are TRBV29-1 and TRBJ2-3, with D maybe TRBD2 (5 bases). Trimming removed 4 bases from V and 2 bases from J, with 13 bases in between. CDR1 is SQVTM, CDR2 ANQGSEA, per germline. The CDR3 contains 14 residues. The DNA of the CDR3 is TGCAGCGTTGCCCCCGGACTTCACACAGATACGCAGTATTTT. It is translated as CSVAPGLHTDTQYF.

The sample holds many counts of this clonotype. This chain joins TRBV7-8 and TRBJ1-5; D is ambiguous. The CDR3 is 15 amino acids. From germline, CDR1 is SGHVS and CDR2 FQNEAQ. V gave up 0 bases and J gave up 4 bases, with 10 bases separating them. In DNA, the CDR3 is TGTGCCAGCAGCTTAGCCTGGACGGCAAATCAGCCCCAGCATTTT. It translates to CASSLAWTANQPQHF.

This clonotype was picked up many times. The chain couples TRBV11-3 to TRBJ2-5, with D possibly matching TRBD2 (5 bases). V lost 5 bases and J 1 base, leaving 11 bases between the germline ends. Germline V CDR1 and CDR2: SGHNT, YENEEA. The CDR3 contains 14 residues. The CDR3, as DNA: TGTGCCAGCAGCCCAGGACTGTTCCAAGAGACCCAGTACTTC. It is translated as CASSPGLFQETQYF.

This clonotype was picked up one time. The chain couples TRBV7-2 to TRBJ1-2; D not certain. Germline CDR1 reads SGHTA; CDR2 reads FQGNSA. This CDR3 has 14 amino acids. Trimming shortened V by 3 bases and J by 0 bases, and 8 bases separated the two germline ends. CDR3 bases: TGTGCCAGCAGCTTGACATGGGCTAACTATGGCTACACCTTC. Its translation is CASSLTWANYGYTF.

Remarks on this clonotype: A much larger clone sits a single nucleotide away, making a read error possible. The J gene is TRBJ1-2, the V gene TRBV3-1; 11 bases agree with TRBD1. The CDR3 sequence is 15 residues long. Germline values: CDR1 LGHDT, CDR2 YNNKEL (reference sequence). J gave up 4 bases and V 4 bases, and 5 bases lay outside the gene matches. CDR3 DNA: TGTGCCAGCAGCCCACCCGGGACAGGGGGCTATGGCTACACCTTC. This codes for CASSPPGTGGYGYTF.

The chain links TRBV28 to TRBJ1-6, with D tentatively TRBD1 (5 bases). This CDR3 is built from 15 residues. The germline CDR1 and CDR2 sequences are MDHEN and SYDVKM. V dropped 7 bases and J dropped 6 bases, with 16 bases sitting between them. The DNA for the CDR3 is TGTGCCAGCACCCCGGGGGGGAGAGTTAATTCACCCCTCCACTTT. Translated, it gives CASTPGGRVNSPLHF.

In its sample, this clonotype was seen a few times. This sequence joins TRBV15 and TRBJ2-1, with 11 bases that match TRBD2. V was pared by 1 base and J by 9 bases, with 2 bases of the junction left unmatched. The germline CDR1 and CDR2 sequences are LNHNV and YYDKDF (reference sequence). The CDR3 runs 14 residues. The CDR3 DNA reads TGTGCCACCAGCAGAGTAGCGGGAGGGCGTGAGCAGTTCTTC. This gives the protein CATSRVAGGREQFF.

On this clonotype itself: Possible read error: a much larger clone is one base away. The chain carries TRBV5-8 and TRBJ2-7; 7 nucleotides agree with TRBD1. Germline V gives CDR1 SGHTS, CDR2 YDEGEE. The CDR3 runs to 15 residues. Here the CDR3 reads CVSSRGQAFPYEQYF. The DNA for the CDR3 is TGTGTCAGCAGCCGTGGACAGGCCTTCCCCTACGAGCAGTACTTC.

The chain is built from TRBV14 and TRBJ2-1; 7 positions match TRBD2. The CDR3 extends over 15 amino acids. The germline V gene has CDR1 SGHDN and CDR2 FVKESK. V dropped 2 bases and J dropped 4; count of bases not matched to a gene: 5. The CDR3 region is CASSQRGDFYNEQFF. The CDR3, as DNA: TGTGCCAGCAGCCAACGGGGGGACTTTTACAATGAGCAGTTCTTC. The full variable domain, rest sourced from reference TRBV14 and TRBJ2-1, is EAGVTQFPSHSVIEKGQTVTLRCDPISGHDNLYWYRRVMGKEIKFLLHFVKESKQDESGMPNNRFLAERTGGTYSTLKVQPAELEDSGVYFCASSQRGDFYNEQFFGPGTRLTVL.